A single sample is the source of the 8 T cell receptor beta chains below, sequenced in a study of CD8+CD57+ T cells in acquired aplastic anemia. TCR beta VDJ and CDR3 profiles were obtained from a genomic DNA template. TCRdb fed the reads into MiXCR, producing one record per CDR3 protein. Of about 200,000 distinct CDR3 sequences in the sample, 65% were seen once. CD8+CD57+ cell expansion, shown by flow cytometry, had occurred in the patients selected for sequencing. Sample: sorted CD4+, CD8+, or CD8+CD57+ T cells (not recorded which) from PBMCs. The receptors shown here come from a human donor with aplastic anemia.

Concerning this clonotype: A much larger clone lies a single base off, so this may be a read error. V and J are TRBV11-2 and TRBJ2-1; TRBD2 matches 14 bases. The CDR3 length is 15 residues. CDR1 and CDR2 from the germline V gene are SGHAT and FQNNGV. DNA for the CDR3: TGTGTCAGCAGCTCCGGGACTAGCGGGGGATTTGAGCAGTTCTTC. Residues: CVSSSGTSGGFEQFF.

In this sample, this clonotype turned up once. The chain combines TRBV30 with TRBJ1-1; D gene unclear. Germline V gives CDR1 GTSNPN, CDR2 SVGIG (reference sequence). The CDR3 sequence is 11 residues long. CDR3 DNA sequence: TGTGCTTGGGTCATGGACACTGAAGCTTTCTTT. It yields the protein CAWVMDTEAFF.

The rearrangement links TRBV20-1 to TRBJ1-2, with D perhaps TRBD1 (6 bases). V was shortened by 6 bases and J by 0 bases, with 14 bases between the two germline ends. This CDR3 has 14 amino acids. The germline V gene has CDR1 DFQATT and CDR2 SNEGSKA (reference sequence). This chain's CDR3 is CSAPDSLANYGYTF. Here the CDR3 DNA reads TGCAGTGCACCGGACAGTCTCGCTAACTATGGCTACACCTTC.

The chain employs TRBV29-1 and TRBJ2-5, with 8 bases lining up with TRBD1. CDR1 SQVTM and CDR2 ANQGSEA come from the germline V gene. The CDR3 runs to 12 residues. V dropped 6 bases and J dropped 1; count of bases not matched to a gene: 1. In DNA, the CDR3 is TGCAGCGTCACAGGGGGCCAAGAGACCCAGTACTTC. It is translated as CSVTGGQETQYF.

This chain connects TRBV7-8 to TRBJ1-6, with D unclear. The CDR3 is made up of 14 amino acids. Germline V gives CDR1 SGHVS, CDR2 FQNEAQ. The V end lost 1 base, the J end lost 9 bases, and 10 bases lay between the germline ends. CDR3: CASSLEVLGSPLHF. DNA of the CDR3: TGTGCCAGCAGCTTAGAAGTATTAGGTTCACCCCTCCACTTT. Supplemented by reference TRBV7-8 and TRBJ1-6, the full variable domain reads GAGVSQSPRYKVAKRGQDVALRCDPISGHVSLFWYQQALGQGPEFLTYFQNEAQLDKSGLPSDRFFAERPEGSVSTLKIQRTQQEDSAVYLCASSLEVLGSPLHFGNGTRLTVT.

This clonotype showed up many times. The genes are TRBV7-2 and TRBJ2-1; 9 bases fit TRBD2. The germline gives CDR1 SGHTA, CDR2 FQGNSA. V shed 1 base and J 3 bases; nucleotides not matched to a gene: 1. The CDR3 extends over 15 amino acids. The CDR3 sequence is CASSLERGVYNEQFF. CDR3 sequence (DNA): TGTGCCAGCAGCTTAGAGCGGGGGGTCTACAATGAGCAGTTCTTC.

V gene TRBV24-1 combines with J gene TRBJ2-2; weak D call: TRBD2 (6 bases). Germline V lookup: CDR1 KGHDR, CDR2 SFDVKD. The CDR3 loop spans 15 amino acids. V lost 3 bases, J lost 1 base, and 8 bases lay in between. The CDR3 sequence is CATSDGGLNTGELFF. DNA of the CDR3: TGTGCCACCAGTGATGGGGGACTGAACACCGGGGAGCTGTTTTTT.

This clonotype showed up just a few times. The chain joins TRBV24-1 to TRBJ2-3, with 11 nucleotides matching TRBD2. CDR1 is KGHDR, CDR2 SFDVKD, per germline. CDR3 length equals 17 residues. V lost 3 bases, J lost 2 bases, and 6 bases stayed unmatched. CDR3 nucleotide sequence: TGTGCCACCAGTGATAAAGGGACTAGCGGACCCACAGATACGCAGTATTTT. It translates to CATSDKGTSGPTDTQYF.